The clone carrying this T cell receptor beta chain was detected ten times or more. This entry comes from a study of T-cell reconstitution after alpha-beta-depleted transplantation in children. The CDR3 runs 15 residues. Germline V gene sequence: CDR1 SGHTA, CDR2 FQGNSA. With V trimmed by 5 bases and J by 7 bases, 9 bases remained unmatched. As it was prepared, the TCRbeta library received unique molecular identifiers. TCRdb used MiXCR to reprocess the PCR reads, holding one entry per CDR3 protein. Among around 410,000 distinct CDR3 sequences listed, under 13% were seen once. The chain combines TRBV7-2 with TRBJ2-2; 8 positions match TRBD1. This TCR was recovered from a human donor who donated a stem cell graft to a child with acute myeloid leukemia. The input for sequencing was PBMCs from the stem cell graft donor, taken from the stem cell graft. The chain's CDR3 is CASSPQGAPGGELFF. The CDR3 DNA sequence: TGTGCCAGCAGCCCCCAGGGGGCGCCGGGCGGGGAGCTGTTTTTT.